The 10 T cell receptor beta chains given below trace back to one sample, sequenced in a study of post-analysis software for immune sequencing data. Whole-study findings and limits: Patients showed TRBV5-6, TRBV5-1 and TRBV20-1 among a handful of TRBV segments more frequent than in controls.

These TCRs are of unknown antigen specificity. Carried by the TCR beta cDNA libraries were unique molecular identifiers. TCRdb fed the PCR reads into MiXCR, producing one record per CDR3 protein. The repertoire holds roughly 650,000 distinct CDR3 sequences, 55% to 70% seen once, with 10% to 12% in the top ten. The sequenced sample was blood. The receptor set was obtained from a girl aged 2 to 10 with multiple sclerosis.

J is TRBJ2-1 and V is TRBV6-7; TRBD2 matches at 7 bases. TRBV6-7 is an ORF, with its function uncertain. The CDR3 totals 15 residues. The J segment lost 5 bases and the V segment lost 5 bases, leaving 9 bases of the junction unmatched. In DNA, the CDR3 is TGTGCCAGCAGTGAAACCGGGACTACGGACAATGAGCAGTTCTTC. Residues: CASSETGTTDNEQFF.

Only a few counts were recorded for this clonotype. The V and J genes are TRBV4-3 and TRBJ1-5; no reliable D call. CDR1 LGHNA and CDR2 YSLEER come from the germline V gene. The CDR3 has 14 amino acids. V was shortened by 0 bases and J by 7 bases, with 10 bases between the two germline ends. The CDR3 DNA reads TGCGCCAGCAGCCAAGAAGTCGGATACCAGCCCCAGCATTTT. Protein product: CASSQEVGYQPQHF.

The chain is built from TRBV3-1 and TRBJ2-1, with 10 bases matching TRBD2. V dropped 0 bases and J dropped 10; count of bases not matched to a gene: 9. Germline assignment: CDR1 LGHDT and CDR2 YNNKEL (reference sequence). There are 16 residues in the CDR3. The CDR3 coding sequence is TGTGCCAGCAGCCAAGAGGGGCTAGCGGGAGATAGGGAGCAGTTCTTC. This translates into CASSQEGLAGDREQFF.

The chain couples TRBV20-1 to TRBJ1-5; tentatively, D is TRBD1 (5 bases). Trimming took off 3 bases at V and 4 bases at J, with 13 bases between the two ends. Germline V gene sequence: CDR1 DFQATT, CDR2 SNEGSKA (reference sequence). The CDR3 runs 14 residues. The CDR3 bases are TGCAGTGCTAGCGGCTCCCGGGGGAATCAGCCCCAGCATTTT. It codes for CSASGSRGNQPQHF.

CDR3 residues: CASSPGLAGEEEQFF. CDR3 nucleotide sequence: TGCGCCAGCAGCCCCGGACTAGCGGGAGAGGAGGAGCAGTTCTTC. The chain carries TRBV5-1 and TRBJ2-1, with 13 bases fitting TRBD2. From germline, CDR1 is SGHRS and CDR2 YFSETQ. This CDR3 comprises 15 residues. With 4 bases clipped from V and 10 bases from J, the junction kept 8 bases outside the gene matches.

The chain has TRBV5-6 and TRBJ2-3; 12 nucleotides line up with TRBD1. The germline gives CDR1 SGHDT, CDR2 YYEEEE. J lost 2 bases, V lost 4 bases, and 5 bases had no gene match. This CDR3 contains 16 residues. The CDR3 region is CASSLEGQGATDTQYF. In DNA, the CDR3 is TGTGCCAGCAGCCTAGAGGGACAGGGGGCCACAGATACGCAGTATTTT.

There are a few counts of this clonotype. This chain connects TRBV12-3 or TRBV12-4 to TRBJ2-4, with 12 bases that match TRBD2. V gave up 6 bases and J gave up 2 bases; unmatched junction bases: 5. The CDR3 extends over 16 amino acids. The CDR3 region has the DNA TGTGCCAGCAGGCGGCTAGCGGGAGGGACCAAAAACATTCAGTACTTC. It yields the protein CASRRLAGGTKNIQYF.

This clonotype was seen a few times. This chain uses TRBV4-1 with TRBJ1-1, with D uncertain. The CDR3 runs 14 residues. Looked up from germline, CDR1 is MGHRA and CDR2 is YSYEKL. V was shortened by 2 bases and J by 11 bases, with 18 bases between the two germline ends. The CDR3, as DNA: TGCGCCAGCAGCCAATGGACCACTGAGGCCGCGGCTTTCTTT. Its translation is CASSQWTTEAAAFF.

This clonotype was observed once. The V call is TRBV6-6, the J call TRBJ1-2, with TRBD1 as a possible D gene (5 bases). Between the trimmed V and J ends, which lost 2 bases and 2 bases, there was a span of 15 bases. Germline CDR1 MNHNY, CDR2 SVGAGI (reference sequence). The length of the CDR3 is 16 residues. CDR3 nucleotides: TGTGCCAGCAGTTACCCGAACGGGGAGGGGAACTATGGCTACACCTTC. Amino acids: CASSYPNGEGNYGYTF.

This rearrangement joins TRBV20-1 to TRBJ2-7; D is perhaps TRBD2 (6 bases). V was clipped by 6 bases and J by 2 bases, with 14 bases between them. The CDR3 spans 13 residues. Germline CDR1 reads DFQATT; CDR2 reads SNEGSKA (reference sequence). In DNA, the CDR3 is TGCAGTGCAACGGGACTTCCTACCTACGAGCAGTACTTC. Amino acids: CSATGLPTYEQYF.